This T cell receptor beta chain originates from a study of T cells in tuberculosis. Sequencing of TCR-alpha and TCR-beta chains was unpaired. Using immunoSEQ multiplex PCR, the repertoire was profiled, and TCRdb retains in-frame clones only, with some absent. Of roughly 92,000 clones in the sample, roughly 88% were seen once. After thawing and overnight rest, PBMC were stained with GMM-loaded CD1B tetramer, viability dye and anti-CD3 for sorting. The lipid loaded on the CD1B tetramers was C32 glucose monomycolate from Rhodococcus equi. Before cryopreservation, the sorted PBMC lost their CD14-expressing monocytes. V lost 3 bases, J lost 4 bases, and 7 bases lay in between. From germline, CDR1 is MGHDK and CDR2 SYGVNS. The CDR3 has 13 residues.

This sequence was found in an adult woman with latent tuberculosis. The V call is TRBV25-1, the J call TRBJ2-1; D is unclear. Sequenced: CD1b-GMM tetramer-negative cells sorted from PBMCs. CDR3 sequence (DNA): TGTGCCAGCAGTGAGTTCGGTTACAATGAGCAGTTCTTC. This translates into CASSEFGYNEQFF.